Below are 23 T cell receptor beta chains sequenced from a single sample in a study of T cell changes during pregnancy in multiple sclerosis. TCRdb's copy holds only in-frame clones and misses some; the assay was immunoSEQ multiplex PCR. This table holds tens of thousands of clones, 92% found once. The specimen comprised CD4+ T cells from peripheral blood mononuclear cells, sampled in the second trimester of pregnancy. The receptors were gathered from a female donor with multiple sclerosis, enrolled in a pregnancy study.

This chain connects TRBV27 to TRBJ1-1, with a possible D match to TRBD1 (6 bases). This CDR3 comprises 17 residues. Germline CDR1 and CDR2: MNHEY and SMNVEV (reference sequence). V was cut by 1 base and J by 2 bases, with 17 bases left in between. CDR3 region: CASSLWGRGRGNTEAFF. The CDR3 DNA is TGTGCCAGCAGTTTATGGGGCCGGGGCAGGGGAAACACTGAAGCTTTCTTT.

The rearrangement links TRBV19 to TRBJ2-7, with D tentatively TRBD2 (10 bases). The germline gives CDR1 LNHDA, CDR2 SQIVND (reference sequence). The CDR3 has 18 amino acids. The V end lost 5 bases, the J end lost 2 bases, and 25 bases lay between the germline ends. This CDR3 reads CASSVQGAVAGGPYEQYF. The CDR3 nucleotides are TGTGCCAGTAGTGTACAGGGGGCAGTAGCGGGGGGCCCCTACGAGCAGTACTTC.

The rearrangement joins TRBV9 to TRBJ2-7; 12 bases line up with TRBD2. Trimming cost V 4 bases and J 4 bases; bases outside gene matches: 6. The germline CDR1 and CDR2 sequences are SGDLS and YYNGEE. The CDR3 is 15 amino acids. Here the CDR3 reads CASSSGLAGLYEQYF. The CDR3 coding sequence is TGTGCCAGCAGCTCAGGACTAGCGGGACTATACGAGCAGTACTTC. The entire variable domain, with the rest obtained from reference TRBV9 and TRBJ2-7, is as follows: DSGVTQTPKHLITATGQRVTLRCSPRSGDLSVYWYQQSLDQGLQFLIQYYNGEERAKGNILERFSAQQFPDLHSELNLSSLELGDSALYFCASSSGLAGLYEQYFGPGTRLTVT.

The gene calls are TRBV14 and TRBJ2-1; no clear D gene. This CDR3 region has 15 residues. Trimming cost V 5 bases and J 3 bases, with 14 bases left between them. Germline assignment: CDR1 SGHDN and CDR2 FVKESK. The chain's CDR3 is CASSRPQGDYNEQFF. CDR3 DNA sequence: TGTGCCAGCAGCAGACCCCAAGGAGACTACAATGAGCAGTTCTTC.

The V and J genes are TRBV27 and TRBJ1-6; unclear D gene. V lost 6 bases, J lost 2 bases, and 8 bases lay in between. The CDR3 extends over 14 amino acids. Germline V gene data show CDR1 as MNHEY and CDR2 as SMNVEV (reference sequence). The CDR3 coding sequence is TGTGCCAGCAGCCAGGTGGCCTATAATTCACCCCTCCACTTT. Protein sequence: CASSQVAYNSPLHF.

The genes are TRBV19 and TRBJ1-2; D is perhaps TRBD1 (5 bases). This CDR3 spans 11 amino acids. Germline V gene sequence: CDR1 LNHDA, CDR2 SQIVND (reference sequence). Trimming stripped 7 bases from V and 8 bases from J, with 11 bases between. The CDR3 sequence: CASNQGVGYTF. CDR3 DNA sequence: TGTGCCAGTAATCAGGGCGTCGGCTACACCTTC.

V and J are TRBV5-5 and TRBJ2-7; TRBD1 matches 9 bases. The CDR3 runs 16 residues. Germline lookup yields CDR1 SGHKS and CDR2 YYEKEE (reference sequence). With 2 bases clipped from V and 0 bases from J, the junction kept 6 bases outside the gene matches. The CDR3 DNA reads TGTGCCAGCAGCTTTTGGGGGACAGGGAGCTCCTACGAGCAGTACTTC. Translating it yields CASSFWGTGSSYEQYF.

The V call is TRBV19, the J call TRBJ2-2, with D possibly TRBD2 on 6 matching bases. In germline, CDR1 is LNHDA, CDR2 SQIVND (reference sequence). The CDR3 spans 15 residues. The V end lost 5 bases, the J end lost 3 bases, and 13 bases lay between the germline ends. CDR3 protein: CASSWRAADTGELFF. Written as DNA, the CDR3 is TGTGCCAGTAGTTGGAGGGCAGCGGACACCGGGGAGCTGTTTTTT.

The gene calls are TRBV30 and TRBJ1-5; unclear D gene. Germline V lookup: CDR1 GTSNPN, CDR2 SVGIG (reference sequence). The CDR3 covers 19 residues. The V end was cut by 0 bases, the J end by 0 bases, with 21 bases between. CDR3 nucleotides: TGTGCCTGGAGTGTATCCCCTCCCTTTGGGCAGACTAGCAATCAGCCCCAGCATTTT. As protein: CAWSVSPPFGQTSNQPQHF. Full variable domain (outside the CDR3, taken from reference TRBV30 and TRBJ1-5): SQTIHQWPATLVQPVGSPLSLECTVEGTSNPNLYWYRQAAGRGLQLLFYSVGIGQISSEVPQNLSASRPQDRQFILSSKKLLLSDSGFYLCAWSVSPPFGQTSNQPQHFGDGTRLSIL.

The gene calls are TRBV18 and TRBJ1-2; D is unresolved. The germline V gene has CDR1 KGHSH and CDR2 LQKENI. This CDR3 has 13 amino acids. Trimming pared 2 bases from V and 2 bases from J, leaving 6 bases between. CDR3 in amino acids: CASSPSENYGYTF. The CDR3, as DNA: TGTGCCAGCTCACCATCGGAGAACTATGGCTACACCTTC. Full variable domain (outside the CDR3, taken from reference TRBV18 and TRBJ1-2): NAGVMQNPRHLVRRRGQEARLRCSPMKGHSHVYWYRQLPEEGLKFMVYLQKENIIDESGMPKERFSAEFPKEGPSILRIQQVVRGDSAAYFCASSPSENYGYTFGSGTRLTVV.

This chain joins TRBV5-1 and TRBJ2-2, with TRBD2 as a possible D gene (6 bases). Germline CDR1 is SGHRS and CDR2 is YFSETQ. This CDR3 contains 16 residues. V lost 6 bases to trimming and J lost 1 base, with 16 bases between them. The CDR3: CASTRPGGLNTGELFF. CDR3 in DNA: TGCGCCAGCACCCGACCCGGGGGACTGAACACCGGGGAGCTGTTTTTT.

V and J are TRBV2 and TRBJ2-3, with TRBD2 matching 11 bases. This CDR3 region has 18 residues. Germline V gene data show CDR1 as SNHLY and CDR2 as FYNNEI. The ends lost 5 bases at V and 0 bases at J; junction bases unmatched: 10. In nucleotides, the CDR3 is TGTGCCAGCAGTCAAAATAGACTAGCGGGGACTAGCACAGATACGCAGTATTTT. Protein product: CASSQNRLAGTSTDTQYF. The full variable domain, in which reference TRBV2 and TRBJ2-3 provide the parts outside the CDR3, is EPEVTQTPSHQVTQMGQEVILRCVPISNHLYFYWYRQILGQKVEFLVSFYNNEISEKSEIFDDQFSVERPDGSNFTLKIRSTKLEDSAMYFCASSQNRLAGTSTDTQYFGPGTRLTVL.

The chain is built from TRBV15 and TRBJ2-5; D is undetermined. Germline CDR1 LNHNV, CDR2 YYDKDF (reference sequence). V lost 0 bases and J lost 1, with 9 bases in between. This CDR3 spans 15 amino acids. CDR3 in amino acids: CATSRDVVSQETQYF. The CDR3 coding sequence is TGTGCCACCAGCAGAGATGTGGTGAGCCAAGAGACCCAGTACTTC.

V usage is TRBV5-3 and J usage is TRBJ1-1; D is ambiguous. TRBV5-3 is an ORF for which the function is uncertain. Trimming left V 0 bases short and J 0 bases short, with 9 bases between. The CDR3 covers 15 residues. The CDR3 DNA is TGTGCCAGAAGCTTGGAATTCTTAATGAACACTGAAGCTTTCTTT. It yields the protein CARSLEFLMNTEAFF.

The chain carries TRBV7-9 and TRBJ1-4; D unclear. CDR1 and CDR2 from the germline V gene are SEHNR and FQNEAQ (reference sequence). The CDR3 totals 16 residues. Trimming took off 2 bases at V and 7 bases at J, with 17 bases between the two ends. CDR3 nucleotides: TGTGCCAGCAGCTTAACGCCGGGTCTAGTGGGTGAAAAACTGTTTTTT. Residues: CASSLTPGLVGEKLFF.

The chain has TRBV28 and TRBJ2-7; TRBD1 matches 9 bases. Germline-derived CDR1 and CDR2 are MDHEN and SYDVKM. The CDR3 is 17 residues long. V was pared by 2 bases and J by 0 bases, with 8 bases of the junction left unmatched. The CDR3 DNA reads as TGTGCCAGCAGTTTACCTATCGGACAGGGGAGCTCCTACGAGCAGTACTTC. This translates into CASSLPIGQGSSYEQYF. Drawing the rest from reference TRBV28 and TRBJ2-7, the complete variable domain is DVKVTQSSRYLVKRTGEKVFLECVQDMDHENMFWYRQDPGLGLRLIYFSYDVKMKEKGDIPEGYSVSREKKERFSLILESASTNQTSMYLCASSLPIGQGSSYEQYFGPGTRLTVT.

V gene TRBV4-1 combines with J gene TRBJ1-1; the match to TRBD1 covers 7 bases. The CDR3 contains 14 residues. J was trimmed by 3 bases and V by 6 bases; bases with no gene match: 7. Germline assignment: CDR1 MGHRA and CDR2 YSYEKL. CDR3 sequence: CASSLQGKDTEAFF. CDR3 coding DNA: TGCGCCAGCAGTCTACAGGGGAAGGACACTGAAGCTTTCTTT.

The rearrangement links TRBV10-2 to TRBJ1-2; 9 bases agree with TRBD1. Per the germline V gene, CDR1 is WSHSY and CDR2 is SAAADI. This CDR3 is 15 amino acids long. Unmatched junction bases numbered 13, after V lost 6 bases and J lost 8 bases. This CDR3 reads CASSDTGGPSGGYTF. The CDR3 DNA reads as TGCGCCAGCAGCGACACAGGGGGCCCGAGCGGGGGCTACACCTTC.

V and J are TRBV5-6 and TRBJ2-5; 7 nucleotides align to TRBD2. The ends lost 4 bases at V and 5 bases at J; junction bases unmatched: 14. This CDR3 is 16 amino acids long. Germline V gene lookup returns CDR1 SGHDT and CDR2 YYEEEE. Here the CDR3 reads CASSVGLGRRLETQYF. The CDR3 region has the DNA TGTGCCAGCAGCGTAGGACTAGGCCGTCGGTTGGAGACCCAGTACTTC.

The CDR3 protein is CASSVRQPRNYGYTF. In nucleotides, the CDR3 is TGTGCCAGCAGTGTACGACAGCCCCGAAACTATGGCTACACCTTC. This rearrangement joins TRBV2 to TRBJ1-2, with a weak D call TRBD1 (5 bases). Germline V gene data show CDR1 as SNHLY and CDR2 as FYNNEI. The CDR3 has 15 amino acids. V was shortened by 4 bases and J by 2 bases, with 14 bases between the two germline ends.

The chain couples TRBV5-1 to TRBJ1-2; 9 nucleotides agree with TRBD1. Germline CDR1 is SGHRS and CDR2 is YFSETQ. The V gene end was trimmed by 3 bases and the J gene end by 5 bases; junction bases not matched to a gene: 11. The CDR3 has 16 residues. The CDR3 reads CASSSTGGGRGYGYTF. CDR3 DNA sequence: TGCGCCAGCAGCTCTACAGGGGGCGGACGGGGATATGGCTACACCTTC.

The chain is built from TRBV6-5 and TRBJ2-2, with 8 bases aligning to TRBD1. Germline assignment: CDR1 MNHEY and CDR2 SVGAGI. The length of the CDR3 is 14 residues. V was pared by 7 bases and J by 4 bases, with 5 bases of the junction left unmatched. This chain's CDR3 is CASTWTGSTGELFF. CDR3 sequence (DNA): TGTGCCAGCACATGGACAGGGAGCACCGGGGAGCTGTTTTTT.

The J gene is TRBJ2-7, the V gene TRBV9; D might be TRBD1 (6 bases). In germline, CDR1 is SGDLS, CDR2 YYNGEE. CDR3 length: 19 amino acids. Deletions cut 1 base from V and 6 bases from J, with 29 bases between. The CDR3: CASSVSPQGKGSQGGEQYF. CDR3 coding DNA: TGTGCCAGCAGCGTATCGCCCCAGGGGAAGGGTTCTCAAGGCGGCGAGCAGTACTTC.